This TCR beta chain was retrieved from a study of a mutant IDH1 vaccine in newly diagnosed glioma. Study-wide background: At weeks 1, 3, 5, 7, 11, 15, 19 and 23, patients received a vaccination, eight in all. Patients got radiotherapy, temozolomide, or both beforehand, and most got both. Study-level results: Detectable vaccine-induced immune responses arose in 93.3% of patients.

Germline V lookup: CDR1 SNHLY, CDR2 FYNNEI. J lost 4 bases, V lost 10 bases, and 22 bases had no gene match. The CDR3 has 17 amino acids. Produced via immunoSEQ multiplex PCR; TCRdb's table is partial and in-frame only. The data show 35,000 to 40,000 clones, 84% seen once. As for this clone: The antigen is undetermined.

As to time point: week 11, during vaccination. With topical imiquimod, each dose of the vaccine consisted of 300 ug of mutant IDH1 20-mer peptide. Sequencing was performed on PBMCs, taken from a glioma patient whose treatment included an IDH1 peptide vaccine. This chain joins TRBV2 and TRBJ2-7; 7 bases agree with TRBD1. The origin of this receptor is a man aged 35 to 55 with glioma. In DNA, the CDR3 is TGTGCCAACTCCGGGACAGCAAAGGGCGGGTCAGCTTACGAGCAGTACTTC. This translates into CANSGTAKGGSAYEQYF.